The rows below give T cell receptor beta chains drawn from one sample of a study of T cell responses to AZD1222 COVID-19 vaccine. Clones were sequenced by immunoSEQ multiplex PCR, and TCRdb holds only the in-frame ones, with some missing. The sample has 30,000 to 35,000 clones, around 87% seen once. Source: peripheral blood, taken 28 days after the second AZD1222 dose. The receptors were sampled from an adult who received the AZD1222 COVID-19 vaccine. Both conserved end residues are part of each CDR3. Each record gives: CDR3 length, V gene, CDR3 protein.

14,TRBV6-5,CASSYTGDRQPQHF
14,TRBV5-4,CASSLEYHGYGYTF
16,TRBV7-3,CASSLMAAVNTGELFF
15,TRBV5-1,CASSLGQGSSYEQYF
14,TRBV5-1,CASSWGQGNTEAFF
13,TRBV18,CASSPGAGNTIYF
17,TRBV7-3,CASSSSRGGGNYNEQFF
17,TRBV7-9,CASSPQGGPPYQETQYF
14,TRBV19,CASSIDRGSTEAFF
13,TRBV4-3,CASSQDKGTEQYF
15,TRBV7-2,CASSLGQGANSPLHF